A selection of T cell receptor beta chains follows, all from one sample in a study of technical replicates of blood from several donors. The method was immunoSEQ multiplex PCR; TCRdb's version includes in-frame clones alone and lacks a portion of them. Of about 70,000 clones in the sample, just under 97% were seen once. Source material: T cells isolated from PBMCs. These receptors originate from a human donor in good health. CDR3s include the opening cysteine and the closing phenylalanine or tryptophan. The D gene is left open where the match is weak. Some rows have no size entry. The others give once, few or many, or a class for an expanded clone.

>NA|TRBV19|NA|TRBJ1-1
CASGFTREGTEAFF
TGTGCCAGTGGATTTACGCGGGAGGGCACTGAAGCTTTCTTT
>NA|TRBV6-6|TRBD1|TRBJ1-1
CASIFGQANTEAFF
TGTGCCAGCATTTTTGGACAGGCGAACACTGAAGCTTTCTTT
>NA|TRBV6-5|TRBD1|TRBJ2-1
CASSYSRGQGISEQFF
TGTGCCAGCAGTTACTCGAGGGGACAGGGGATAAGTGAGCAGTTCTTC
>NA|TRBV28|TRBD1|TRBJ2-7
CASSISTGTGGEQYF
TGTGCCAGCAGCATTTCAACCGGGACAGGGGGCGAGCAGTACTTC
>NA|TRBV19|TRBD1|TRBJ1-5
CASSTTGGWQPQHF
TGTGCCAGTAGTACAACAGGGGGCTGGCAGCCCCAGCATTTT
>NA|TRBV28|NA|TRBJ2-5
CASSREYQETQYF
TGTGCCAGCAGTCGGGAGTACCAAGAGACCCAGTACTTC
>NA|TRBV7-6|TRBD2|TRBJ2-1
CASSFHAPTSGGYNEQFF
TGTGCCAGCAGCTTCCACGCACCTACTAGCGGGGGCTACAATGAGCAGTTCTTC
>NA|TRBV30|NA|TRBJ2-7
CAWMEGRKYF
TGTGCCTGGATGGAGGGTAGGAAGTACTTC
>NA|TRBV4-2|TRBD2|TRBJ2-7
CASSQLGTSGRWAYEQYF
TGTGCCAGCAGCCAGCTAGGGACTAGCGGGAGGTGGGCCTACGAGCAGTACTTC
>NA|TRBV2|NA|TRBJ1-2
CASSDPRGWGYTF
TGTGCCAGCAGTGATCCCAGGGGTTGGGGCTACACCTTC
>NA|TRBV11-2|NA|TRBJ2-5
CASSSGLFLSGTQYF
TGTGCCAGCAGCTCGGGACTGTTCCTAAGCGGGACCCAGTACTTC
>NA|TRBV6-5|TRBD1|TRBJ2-1
CASSWTGASNEQFF
TGTGCCAGCAGTTGGACAGGGGCATCCAATGAGCAGTTCTTC
>NA|TRBV28|NA|TRBJ1-4
CASRLTAEKLFF
TGTGCCAGCAGGCTTACAGCTGAAAAACTGTTTTTT
>NA|TRBV6-1|NA|TRBJ2-7
CASSEISGGSGPYEQYF
TGTGCCAGCAGTGAAATAAGCGGTGGGAGCGGCCCCTACGAGCAGTACTTC
>NA|TRBV2|NA|TRBJ1-1
CASSLRQENTEAFF
TGTGCCAGCAGTCTTAGGCAGGAGAACACTGAAGCTTTCTTT
>NA|TRBV28|NA|TRBJ1-1
CASSLLGNTEAFF
TGTGCCAGCAGTTTACTCGGGAACACTGAAGCTTTCTTT
>NA|TRBV7-3|NA|TRBJ1-2
CASSLTGEGGYTF
TGTGCCAGCAGCTTAACAGGCGAGGGTGGCTACACCTTC
>NA|TRBV4-1|NA|TRBJ1-2
CASSITGTYNYGYTF
TGCGCCAGCAGTATCACAGGGACCTATAACTATGGCTACACCTTC
>NA|TRBV7-9|NA|TRBJ2-5
CASSKYREETQYF
TGTGCCAGCAGCAAATACAGGGAAGAGACCCAGTACTTC
>NA|TRBV29-1|TRBD1|TRBJ1-1
CSARQGAIGTEAFF
TGCAGCGCCCGACAGGGGGCTATTGGCACTGAAGCTTTCTTT
>NA|TRBV6-1|NA|TRBJ2-7
CATMNYEQYF
TGTGCCACTATGAACTACGAGCAGTACTTC
>NA|TRBV7-9|NA|TRBJ1-2
CASSSTGGALGYTF
TGTGCCAGCAGCTCAACCGGGGGGGCGTTGGGCTACACCTTC
>NA|TRBV7-6|TRBD2|TRBJ2-5
CASSLGSSGQETQYF
TGTGCCAGCAGCTTAGGATCTAGCGGACAAGAGACCCAGTACTTC
>NA|TRBV7-9|NA|TRBJ2-7
CASSSTQHLPGTNYEQYF
TGTGCCAGCAGCTCTACGCAACACTTGCCGGGGACAAACTACGAGCAGTACTTC
>NA|TRBV5-5|TRBD1|TRBJ2-7
CASSFETGESYEQYF
TGTGCCAGCAGCTTCGAGACAGGGGAGTCCTACGAGCAGTACTTC
>NA|TRBV28|TRBD1|TRBJ1-1
CASSLPQGADTEAFF
TGTGCCAGCAGTTTACCCCAGGGGGCCGACACTGAAGCTTTCTTT
>NA|TRBV9|NA|TRBJ2-1
CASSVGISRGNEQFF
TGTGCCAGCAGCGTGGGGATCTCAAGGGGCAATGAGCAGTTCTTC
>NA|TRBV7-6|TRBD2|TRBJ2-1
CASSSAGRARMDNEQFF
TGTGCCAGCAGCTCCGCCGGGAGGGCCCGGATGGACAATGAGCAGTTCTTC
>NA|TRBV9|TRBD1|TRBJ2-7
CASSVGTGSSYEQYF
TGTGCCAGCAGCGTTGGGACAGGGTCCTCCTACGAGCAGTACTTC
>NA|TRBV11-3|TRBD2|TRBJ2-7
CASSFGSGSQARVEQYF
TGTGCCAGCAGCTTCGGAAGCGGGAGTCAAGCGAGAGTCGAGCAGTACTTC
>NA|TRBV7-9|NA|TRBJ1-5
CASSLMRDQPQHF
TGTGCCAGCAGCTTAATGAGGGATCAGCCCCAGCATTTT
>NA|TRBV2|NA|TRBJ1-1
CASSDINTEAFF
TGTGCCAGCAGTGACATTAACACTGAAGCTTTCTTT
>NA|TRBV25-1|TRBD1|TRBJ2-2
CASRTGANTGELFF
TGTGCCAGTAGGACAGGGGCTAACACCGGGGAGCTGTTTTTT
>NA|TRBV28|TRBD1|TRBJ2-5
CASSAGRQGLETQYF
TGTGCCAGCAGTGCCGGACGACAGGGCCTAGAGACCCAGTACTTC
>once|TRBV5-1|TRBD2|TRBJ2-7
CASRPGLATYEQYF
TGCGCCAGCAGGCCGGGACTAGCAACCTACGAGCAGTACTTC
>NA|TRBV28|NA|TRBJ1-1
CAIERPGGNTEAFF
TGTGCCATCGAGCGCCCCGGGGGGAACACTGAAGCTTTCTTT
>NA|TRBV7-2|TRBD2|TRBJ2-1
CASSRTSGAYNEQFF
TGTGCCAGCAGCCGGACTAGCGGGGCCTACAATGAGCAGTTCTTC
>NA|TRBV28|TRBD1|TRBJ2-3
CASSFRGRIADTQYF
TGTGCCAGCAGCTTCAGGGGGCGAATCGCAGATACGCAGTATTTT
>NA|TRBV6-1|NA|TRBJ2-1
CASSLNPHWTEQSFF
TGTGCCAGCAGTTTAAACCCACATTGGACAGAGCAGTCGTTCTTC
>NA|TRBV7-9|TRBD1|TRBJ1-1
CASSRGTGHEAFF
TGTGCCAGCAGCCGAGGGACAGGGCATGAAGCTTTCTTT
>NA|TRBV28|NA|TRBJ2-5
CASSTPAGFRELAQETQYF
TGTGCCAGCAGCACCCCCGCCGGGTTCCGGGAGTTGGCACAAGAGACCCAGTACTTC
>NA|TRBV6-6|NA|TRBJ1-2
CASKTRGDPYGYTF
TGTGCCAGCAAGACGCGGGGGGACCCCTATGGCTACACCTTC
>NA|TRBV27|TRBD2|TRBJ2-3
CASSLHGTSGRAGTDTQYF
TGTGCCAGCAGTTTACACGGGACTAGCGGGAGGGCCGGCACAGATACGCAGTATTTT
>NA|TRBV9|NA|TRBJ1-2
CASSVRQGGGYTF
TGTGCCAGCAGCGTACGCCAGGGTGGTGGCTACACCTTC
>NA|TRBV6-5|NA|TRBJ2-1
CASSSALPGNEQFF
TGTGCCAGCAGTTCTGCTTTACCGGGTAATGAGCAGTTCTTC
>NA|TRBV5-6|NA|TRBJ2-7
CASSFSGVEQYF
TGTGCCAGCAGCTTCTCAGGGGTCGAGCAGTACTTC
>NA|TRBV4-2|TRBD2|TRBJ2-3
CASRSGLAGGNTDTQYF
TGTGCCAGCAGGTCCGGACTAGCGGGGGGGAACACAGATACGCAGTATTTT
>NA|TRBV6-5|NA|TRBJ1-6
CASSRDSLYNSPLHF
TGTGCCAGCAGTCGAGATTCCCTCTATAATTCACCCCTCCACTTT
>NA|TRBV2|NA|TRBJ1-5
CASSVSSNQPQHF
TGTGCCAGCAGTGTGAGCAGCAATCAGCCCCAGCATTTT
>NA|TRBV21-1|NA|TRBJ2-7
CASFPTGQGAYEQYF
TGTGCCAGCTTCCCGACGGGACAGGGTGCCTACGAGCAGTACTTC
>NA|TRBV7-2|TRBD1|TRBJ2-7
CASSLALQGGEQYF
TGTGCCAGCAGCTTAGCGCTACAGGGGGGCGAGCAGTACTTC
>NA|TRBV6-5|TRBD1|TRBJ1-1
CASSYSTGVVAFF
TGTGCCAGCAGTTACTCTACAGGGGTTGTGGCTTTCTTT